The entry below gives a single TCR beta chain sequence along with its context. Its antigen is currently not known. Base qualities are not provided; no much larger clone lies one nucleotide away. The data were obtained in a study of blood T cell repertoires in COVID-19 (TCRdb year 2020). Turning to the overall study: Collaborator samples came from the United States, Italy and Spain and covered acute and convalescent phases of COVID-19. The prospective study material was composed of cDNA or gDNA derived from T cells, B-cell-depleted T cells, or PBMCs. Deeply sampled blood TCRbeta repertoires from subjects exposed to, actively infected with, or recovered from COVID-19 were included in the dataset. The repertoires were released in a freely available public database intended as a resource for research on the immune response to SARS-CoV-2. Samples came from the ongoing ImmuneRACE study (first 160 participants) plus 1,254 subjects from 6 global collaborators. The sample metadata nearly always contained a de-identified subject ID, COVID-19 status, age in years and sex. HLA class I and class II types, where available, came from metadata supplied by the sample provider rather than from assay-based typing.

The immunoSEQ Assay, a bias-controlled multiplex PCR, was used to amplify TCRbeta CDR3 regions from genomic DNA. Per the source publication's procedure: The number of nucleated cells in each sample was estimated by amplification of reference gene primers within the assay. To quantify the absolute abundance of each unique TCRbeta CDR3 rearrangement, sequence reads were collapsed and filtered. Productive Simpson clonality was computed per sample as the square root of Simpson's diversity index over productive rearrangements. TCRdb took this table from immuneACCESS and kept in-frame rearrangements with V and J called. Such tables lack part of the clones; where checked against another copy, unresolved V genes explain under half of the gap, and the rest is unexplained. V, J and clone size reflect that table, while D and trimming were determined from the DNA. Counted in this sample were about 190,000 clones; 85% to 90% of them appeared once. 0.5% to 0.75% of the sample lies in the top ten.

Trimming costs V 1 base and J 6 bases, and their ends lie 17 bases apart. CDR3 length: 15 amino acids, cysteine to phenylalanine. Only the CDR3 portion is preserved as DNA: 45 bases, with reading frame beginning at the first base. The germline V gene provides CDR1 SGHRS and CDR2 YFSETQ. Findings and caveats that apply to the study as a whole: The quantity of clinical and demographic metadata differed by source and by participant and was supplied without curation.

The collaborating institutions used their own protocols to collect whole blood in K2EDTA tubes. For TCRbeta analysis, collaborators shipped samples as frozen whole blood, isolated PBMCs, or DNA extracted from either of those sample types. The V gene is TRBV5-1 and the J gene is TRBJ2-7, with TRBD1 tentatively as D gene (6 bases match). The clonotype comes from a man aged 50 or older with acute or convalescent COVID-19. The specimen sequenced was peripheral blood. This receptor carries the CDR3 CASSLNPAGETEQYF. The DNA sequence is as follows: TGCGCCAGCAGCTTGAATCCGGCAGGGGAGACCGAGCAGTACTTC.